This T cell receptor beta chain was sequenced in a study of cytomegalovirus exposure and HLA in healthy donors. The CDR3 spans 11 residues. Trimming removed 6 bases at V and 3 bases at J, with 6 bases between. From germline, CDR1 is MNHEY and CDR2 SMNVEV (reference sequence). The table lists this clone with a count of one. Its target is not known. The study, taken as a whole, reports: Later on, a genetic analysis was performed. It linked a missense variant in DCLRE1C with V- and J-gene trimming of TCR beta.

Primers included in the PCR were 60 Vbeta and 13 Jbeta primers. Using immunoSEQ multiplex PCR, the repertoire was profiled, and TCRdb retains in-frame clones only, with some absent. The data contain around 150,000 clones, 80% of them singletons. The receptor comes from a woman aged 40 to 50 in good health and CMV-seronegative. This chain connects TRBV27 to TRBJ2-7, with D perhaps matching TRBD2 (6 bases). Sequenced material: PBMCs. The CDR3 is CASRGGYEQYF. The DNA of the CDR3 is TGTGCCAGCAGGGGGGGCTACGAGCAGTACTTC.